This T cell receptor (beta chain) was recovered during a study of PD-1 blockade in classical Hodgkin lymphoma. Remarks on this clone: Its antigen is unidentified.

Germline assignment: CDR1 MNHEY and CDR2 SMNVEV (reference sequence). The CDR3 covers 14 residues. V shed 6 bases, J shed 5 bases, and the junction held 7 bases outside the gene matches. Assay used: immunoSEQ multiplex PCR; TCRdb lists only in-frame clones, some missing. Among over 60,000 clones, less than 95% were seen once, and the ten largest hold about a tenth. Findings and caveats of the study: By C4D1, CD4+ diversity increased significantly, especially in complete responders. Although disease activity or prior therapy may be involved, causes of the repertoire differences remain undefined.

Time point reported: cycle 4 day 1 (C4D1), after six to seven weeks of nivolumab. Relapses following autologous stem cell transplantation were seen in all patients, with brentuximab vedotin exposure varying. Reported best responses ranged across complete response, partial response or progressive disease. Specimen: peripheral blood mononuclear cells (PBMCs), collected before the fourth cycle of nivolumab. The clonotype comes from a human donor with classical Hodgkin lymphoma. This chain uses TRBV27 with TRBJ2-1, with 7 bases that match TRBD2. The CDR3 protein is CASSPGTTNNEQFF. CDR3 nucleotides: TGTGCCAGCAGCCCCGGGACTACCAACAATGAGCAGTTCTTC.